Listed here are 3 T cell receptor beta chains from one sample, sequenced in a study of T cell responses to AZD1222 COVID-19 vaccine. Libraries were prepared by immunoSEQ multiplex PCR; TCRdb keeps only in-frame clonotypes and omits some of them. In the table there are roughly 120,000 clones, just over 85% of which are singletons. Sequencing was performed on peripheral blood, taken on day 0 of MenACWY control vaccination. The source is an adult in good health.

The chain combines TRBV5-1 with TRBJ2-6; 9 bases line up with TRBD1. Germline CDR1 and CDR2: SGHRS and YFSETQ. V gave up 0 bases and J gave up 0 bases; unmatched junction bases: 7. The CDR3 loop spans 19 amino acids. The CDR3 DNA reads as TGCGCCAGCAGCTTGGCCCCAGGACAGGGGATCTCTGGGGCCAACGTCCTGACTTTC. Protein product: CASSLAPGQGISGANVLTF.

In this sample, this clone turned up once. The rearrangement links TRBV29-1 to TRBJ2-7; no clear D. Germline values: CDR1 SQVTM, CDR2 ANQGSEA. This CDR3 is 11 amino acids long. The V gene lost 7 bases and the J gene lost 6 bases, with 13 bases spanning the gap. The CDR3 DNA sequence: TGCAGCGCCGAATTCAGAAGCGAGCAGTACTTC. It yields the protein CSAEFRSEQYF.

The V call is TRBV19, the J call TRBJ1-5; D not resolved. Germline loops: CDR1 LNHDA, CDR2 SQIVND (reference sequence). V dropped 5 bases and J dropped 0 bases, with 8 bases sitting between them. This CDR3 contains 14 residues. The CDR3 sequence is CASSEANSNQPQHF. The CDR3 DNA follows: TGTGCCAGTAGTGAGGCTAATAGCAATCAGCCCCAGCATTTT.